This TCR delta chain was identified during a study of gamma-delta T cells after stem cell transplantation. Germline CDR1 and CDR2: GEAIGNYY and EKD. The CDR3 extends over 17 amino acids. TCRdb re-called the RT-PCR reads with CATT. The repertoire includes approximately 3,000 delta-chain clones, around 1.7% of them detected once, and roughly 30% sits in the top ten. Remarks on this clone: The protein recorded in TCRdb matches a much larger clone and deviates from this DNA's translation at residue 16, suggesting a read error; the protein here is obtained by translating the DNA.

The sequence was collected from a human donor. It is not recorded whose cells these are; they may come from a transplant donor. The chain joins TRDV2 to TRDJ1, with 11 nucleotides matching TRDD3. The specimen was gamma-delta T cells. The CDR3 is CACDTVSGGYSTDKLTF. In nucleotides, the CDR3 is TGTGCCTGTGACACCGTTTCTGGGGGATACTCCACCGATAAACTCACCTTT.